The source of this TCR beta chain is a study of identical twins. Regarding this clonotype: Its target is not known.

Study results and caveats: Beta clonotypes that were abundant in cord blood contained fewer insertions, a pattern absent from memory repertoires. Models underpredicted monozygotic twin sharing of out-of-frame TCR alpha.

With template switching, a universal primer site was added, and the cDNA carried unique molecular identifiers. TCRdb called the 5' RACE reads again in MiXCR, with one record for every CDR3 protein. This table has about 700,000 distinct CDR3 sequences, roughly 6% appearing once. Healthy Caucasians supplied all donations. With 6 bases removed from V and 12 bases from J, the gap between germline ends came to 21 bases. This CDR3 region has 14 residues. The receptor was isolated from a man aged 18 to 35 in good health. The sequenced sample consisted of naive T cells sorted from blood. The chain recombines TRBV12-3 or TRBV12-4 with TRBJ2-1; D assignment may be TRBD1 or TRBD2 (5 bases each). The CDR3 sequence is CASSPTGASPGQFF. The CDR3 DNA sequence: TGTGCCAGCAGCCCCACCGGGGCCAGTCCGGGGCAGTTCTTC.